This T cell receptor (beta chain) derives from a study of T cells in tuberculosis. Whole-study context: CD1B tetramers identified T cells specific for mycobacterial lipid GMM.

Thawed, overnight-rested PBMC were stained with GMM-loaded CD1B tetramer, viability dye and anti-CD3, then sorted. CD1B tetramers were loaded with Rhodococcus equi-derived C32 glucose monomycolate. Before cryopreservation, the sorted PBMC lost their CD14-expressing monocytes. Looked up from germline, CDR1 is LNHDA and CDR2 is SQIVND (reference sequence). The CDR3 runs to 14 residues. V was shortened by 7 bases and J by 4 bases, with 16 bases between the two germline ends. Chain pairing is unknown; alpha and beta were sequenced separately. The repertoire was sequenced with immunoSEQ multiplex PCR; TCRdb's copy has only in-frame clones and lacks some. The table lists approximately 88,000 clones, roughly 91% of them singletons. Study-wide findings and caveats: Some low-affinity tetramer-binding T cells may be absent from this sample.

The sample consisted of CD1b-GMM tetramer-negative cells sorted from PBMCs. The TCR originated in an adult woman with latent tuberculosis. The chain couples TRBV19 to TRBJ1-1; D is ambiguous. CDR3 protein: CASIRKDRSTEAFF. In nucleotides, the CDR3 is TGTGCCAGTATTAGAAAGGATCGGAGCACTGAAGCTTTCTTT.